This record looks at one T cell receptor (beta chain) sequence and its context. Coverage ceases 3 residues before the CDR3 finishes, and the germline J gene fills in the end. Some clones are missing from TCRdb's copy, which holds only in-frame ones; the method was immunoSEQ multiplex PCR. Its listing shows 30,000 to 45,000 clones. This sample stems from a study of T cells in women clearing cervical HPV infection. In the study overall: Women with histologically confirmed HPV16-related CIN3 or worse, 2 with invasive cancer, served as cases. Controls were women whose single incident HPV16 infection cleared within 12 months without precancer or cancer. Only a few women had HLA typing results available.

The V gene's germline CDR1 is SNHLY and CDR2 FYNNEI. Trimming took off 6 bases at V and 7 bases at J, with 19 bases between the two ends. The CDR3 extends over 15 amino acids. The chain has TRBV2 and TRBJ2-1, with D maybe TRBD1 (6 bases). This TCR derives from a woman aged 18 to 75 with a cervical HPV16 infection that either progressed to CIN3+ or cleared (not recorded which). What was sequenced was blood buffy coat. The chain's CDR3 is CASRGTSEGPNEQFF. CDR3 DNA (partial): TGTGCCAGCAGGGGGACATCGGAAGGTCCTAATGAG.